Listed below are T cell receptor beta chains from one sample, sequenced in a study of blood T cells in healthy people across ages. TCRdb used MiXCR to reprocess the 5' RACE reads, holding one entry per CDR3 protein. Among 1.4 million to 1.5 million distinct CDR3 sequences listed, 42% were seen once. Sequencing was done on a sample of blood. The origin of the receptors is a woman in her late teens or twenties in good health. CDR3s leave out the opening cysteine and the closing phenylalanine or tryptophan.

>TRBV20-1|12|TRBJ2-7
SASWTESSYEQY
>TRBV6-5|14|NA
ASSYQKGGVPYEQY
>TRBV25-1|13|TRBJ2-3
ASRTSRLGTDTQY
>TRBV3-1|12|TRBJ2-2
ASSQGRERGELF
>TRBV9|14|TRBJ2-7
ASSTQPAGGRNEQY
>TRBV12-3/TRBV12-4|12|TRBJ1-2
ASSLSGLNEDYT
>TRBV7-9|12|TRBJ2-5
ASSPSTGRETQY
>TRBV6-5|13|TRBJ2-7
ASSRIRQSSYEQY
>TRBV3-1|13|NA
ASSQEGTAGSEQY
>TRBV6-1|13|TRBJ1-2
ASSEATGRSYGYT
>TRBV7-2|15|TRBJ2-5
ASRRSLAGPLQETRY
>TRBV5-1|10|TRBJ1-1
ASSFKDTEAF
>TRBV28|16|TRBJ2-3
ASSSFGASGGDTDTQY
>TRBV29-1|11|TRBJ1-2
SVRGDRDYGYT
>TRBV4-1|13|TRBJ2-4
ASSQDLGGRNIQY
>TRBV12-3/TRBV12-4|10|TRBJ2-5
ASRSGLGTQY
>TRBV6-5|12|TRBJ2-5
ASSYSWGEETQY
>TRBV27|11|TRBJ2-5
ASSLRPQETQY
>TRBV10-3|9|TRBJ2-5
AVRGGETQY
>TRBV2|13|TRBJ2-7
ASSGSGESSYEQY
>TRBV10-3|13|TRBJ2-7
AISLAGGPNNEQY
>TRBV27|14|TRBJ2-7
ASSSEGGQGSYEQY
>TRBV12-3/TRBV12-4|9|TRBJ1-1
ASRYSGEAF
>TRBV4-1|13|TRBJ1-5
ASSQDRHPTRPQH
>TRBV29-1|13|TRBJ2-7
SVAGLALVYNEQY
>TRBV6-6|12|TRBJ1-2
ASSDVGEGYGYT
>TRBV5-4|11|TRBJ1-1
ASSSTAGTEAF
>TRBV11-2|13|TRBJ2-7
ASSTRLVGGYEQY
>TRBV12-3/TRBV12-4|16|TRBJ1-1
ASRNSRRGLPMNTEAF
>TRBV27|14|TRBJ1-1
ASSLSRSGLNTEAF
>TRBV7-2|17|TRBJ2-5
ASSLWASASGRAQETQY
>TRBV28|13|TRBJ1-6
ASSSQVTRNSPLH
>TRBV30|12|TRBJ2-1
AWDYRSSYNEQF
>TRBV9|13|TRBJ2-7
ASSVESAGGDEQY
>TRBV5-1|12|TRBJ1-1
ASSGSSGGTEAF
>TRBV10-3|15|TRBJ2-5
AISESRGGTLQETQY
>TRBV20-1|13|TRBJ2-1
SAPWAESSYNEQF
>TRBV6-1|11|TRBJ2-5
ASSTRGGETQY
>TRBV15|13|TRBJ2-1
ATSRVLFSYNEQF
>TRBV6-6|10|TRBJ1-1
ASGGIRREAF
>TRBV2|12|TRBJ1-2
ASSELQSPGGYT
>TRBV7-2|10|TRBJ1-1
ASSFNGAEAF
>TRBV5-5|14|TRBJ1-2
ASSLEGGTTNYGHT
>TRBV21-1|14|TRBJ2-3
ASSTRRGASTDTQY
>TRBV6-5|12|TRBJ1-2
APAGFGTNYGYT
>TRBV5-1|11|TRBJ1-5
ASSPDGHQPQH
>TRBV5-4|12|TRBJ1-2
ASSPEEFPYGYT
>TRBV11-2|12|TRBJ2-4
ASSLGLSRHEQY
>TRBV7-3|13|TRBJ1-1
ASSSTGRDRRAAF
>TRBV27|12|TRBJ2-3
ASSLKAATDTQY
>TRBV29-1|13|TRBJ2-7
SVDGSGGGSYEQY
>TRBV7-3|12|NA
ASSLRGPGHEQY
>TRBV6-6|12|TRBJ2-1
ASSYYLSNNEQF